A single sample gave rise to the 19 T cell receptor beta chains below, sequenced in a study of immune evolution from preneoplasia to lung adenocarcinoma. Libraries were prepared by immunoSEQ multiplex PCR; TCRdb keeps only in-frame clonotypes and omits some of them. The profile shows over 2,000 clones, approximately 80% of them singletons. Sequencing input: FFPE lung adenocarcinoma in situ tissue. The receptors were gathered from a person aged 65 to 79 with lung adenocarcinoma.

This chain uses TRBV6-6 with TRBJ1-6, with a possible D match to TRBD1 (5 bases). This CDR3 has 13 residues. CDR1 is MNHNY and CDR2 is SVGAGI in the germline V gene (reference sequence). V was trimmed by 6 bases and J by 10 bases, leaving 13 bases between them. CDR3 residues: CASSPGGGSPLHF. CDR3 nucleotides: TGTGCCAGCAGCCCTGGGGGGGGATCACCCCTCCACTTT.

The gene calls are TRBV7-2 and TRBJ2-7; the D is unclear. Looked up from germline, CDR1 is SGHTA and CDR2 is FQGNSA. V was clipped by 4 bases and J by 0 bases, with 7 bases between them. There are 13 residues in the CDR3. CDR3 in DNA: TGTGCCAGCAGCTCCACTGACTCCTACGAGCAGTACTTC. Translating gives CASSSTDSYEQYF.

The chain uses TRBV10-3 and TRBJ2-3; the match to TRBD2 covers 10 bases. Germline CDR1 and CDR2: ENHRY and SYGVKD. V shed 7 bases and J 0 bases; nucleotides not matched to a gene: 4. The CDR3 has 15 residues. The CDR3 bases are TGTGCCATCAACCATAGCGGGGGGAGCACAGATACGCAGTATTTT. Amino acid sequence: CAINHSGGSTDTQYF.

The CDR3 spells CAWNRESPHAFF. Here the CDR3 DNA reads TGTGCCTGGAACAGGGAATCCCCTCATGCTTTCTTT. This rearrangement joins TRBV30 to TRBJ1-1, with D possibly being TRBD1 (6 bases). The V and J ends lost 4 bases and 11 bases respectively, with 17 bases between them. The CDR3 length is 12 residues. Germline loops: CDR1 GTSNPN, CDR2 SVGIG (reference sequence).

V and J are TRBV18 and TRBJ1-2; the D gene is possibly TRBD1 (5 bases). Germline CDR1 is KGHSH and CDR2 is LQKENI. The CDR3 has 15 residues. Trimming left V 2 bases short and J 7 bases short, with 17 bases between. In DNA form, the CDR3 reads TGTGCCAGCTCACCAAACTCAGGGTACGGTTTTGGCTACACCTTC. This sequence encodes CASSPNSGYGFGYTF.

The chain couples TRBV5-6 to TRBJ2-2; TRBD1 is a possible D gene (5 bases). Per germline, CDR1 SGHDT and CDR2 YYEEEE. The CDR3 length is 14 residues. The V and J ends lost 0 bases and 4 bases respectively, with 7 bases between them. CDR3 protein: CASSLAGPTGELFF. The CDR3 DNA is TGTGCCAGCAGCTTGGCAGGGCCCACCGGGGAGCTGTTTTTT.

V is TRBV7-8 and J is TRBJ1-2; 8 bases agree with TRBD1. This CDR3 comprises 13 residues. V shed 5 bases and J 6 bases; nucleotides not matched to a gene: 5. Per germline, CDR1 SGHVS and CDR2 FQNEAQ. The DNA for the CDR3 is TGTGCCAGCAGCCCCCACAGGGGGGATGGCTACACCTTC. This codes for CASSPHRGDGYTF.

This clone was detected only a few times. V gene TRBV6-1 combines with J gene TRBJ1-2; D is ambiguous. Germline V gives CDR1 MNHNS, CDR2 SASEGT. Trimming took off 3 bases at V and 9 bases at J, with 17 bases between the two ends. CDR3 length: 14 amino acids. The CDR3 sequence is CASSEPGYSGSYTF. The DNA of the CDR3 is TGTGCCAGCAGTGAGCCAGGATACTCTGGAAGCTACACCTTC.

J is TRBJ1-1 and V is TRBV5-1; D ambiguous. Deletions cut 0 bases from V and 1 base from J, with 7 bases between. CDR1 and CDR2 (germline): SGHRS, YFSETQ. This CDR3 is built from 14 residues. The CDR3 here is CASSLDSRNTEAFF. The DNA of the CDR3 is TGCGCCAGCAGCTTGGACAGTAGGAACACTGAAGCTTTCTTT.

The V gene is TRBV18, the J gene TRBJ2-1, with D perhaps matching TRBD1 or TRBD2 (5 bases each). The length of the CDR3 is 15 residues. Deletions cut 1 base from V and 6 bases from J, with 13 bases between. Germline V gene data show CDR1 as KGHSH and CDR2 as LQKENI. Here the CDR3 DNA reads TGTGCCAGCTCACCACTACTAGACAGTTCCAATGAGCAGTTCTTC. Translation gives CASSPLLDSSNEQFF.

The chain couples TRBV7-2 to TRBJ2-5; 8 bases are shared with TRBD2. The junction had 12 bases not matched to a gene; V was cut back by 4 bases and J by 5 bases. CDR1 is SGHTA and CDR2 is FQGNSA in the germline V gene. The CDR3 covers 16 residues. The chain's CDR3 is CASSSAGLGGGETQYF. The CDR3 nucleotides read TGTGCCAGCAGCTCGGCGGGACTAGGCGGTGGGGAGACCCAGTACTTC.

The rearrangement links TRBV7-9 to TRBJ1-1; 8 bases map to TRBD1. From germline, CDR1 is SEHNR and CDR2 FQNEAQ (reference sequence). CDR3 length equals 17 residues. Germline trimming cut 1 base from V and 3 bases from J; bases unmatched to any gene: 10. The chain's CDR3 is CASSLGQGARLDTEAFF. CDR3 sequence (DNA): TGTGCCAGCAGCTTAGGGCAGGGGGCTAGGTTGGACACTGAAGCTTTCTTT.

The chain combines TRBV6-5 with TRBJ2-2; D gene uncertain. V was shortened by 0 bases and J by 1 base, with 6 bases between the two germline ends. Germline CDR1 MNHEY, CDR2 SVGAGI. The CDR3 sequence is 15 residues long. The CDR3 sequence is CASSYSDENTGELFF. As DNA, the CDR3 is TGTGCCAGCAGTTACTCGGACGAGAACACCGGGGAGCTGTTTTTT.

The chain employs TRBV6-1 and TRBJ2-1, with TRBD2 as a possible D gene (5 bases). Trimming left V 2 bases short and J 4 bases short, with 12 bases between. Germline V CDR1 and CDR2: MNHNS, SASEGT. The CDR3 has 15 residues. CDR3 in amino acids: CASSENGVKYNEQFF. The CDR3 DNA reads as TGTGCCAGCAGTGAAAACGGGGTCAAATACAATGAGCAGTTCTTC.

This chain joins TRBV5-1 and TRBJ2-3, with TRBD2 matching over 15 bases. The CDR3 runs 15 residues. Germline CDR1 SGHRS, CDR2 YFSETQ. The junction had 2 bases not matched to a gene; V was cut back by 5 bases and J by 4 bases. DNA for the CDR3: TGCGCCAGCAGGGGACTAGCGGGAGGCTCAGATACGCAGTATTTT. Protein sequence: CASRGLAGGSDTQYF.

The V gene is TRBV4-2, the J gene TRBJ1-5, with D possibly being TRBD1 (6 bases). Germline V gene sequence: CDR1 LGHNA, CDR2 YNFKEQ. V was pared by 4 bases and J by 3 bases, with 16 bases between. This CDR3 region has 16 residues. CDR3 sequence (DNA): TGTGCCAGCAGCCCCCGCCAGGGGCGACACAATCAGCCCCAGCATTTT. Amino acids: CASSPRQGRHNQPQHF.

The DNA of the CDR3 is TGCGCCAGCAGTGAGTCCTACTCGGCCTACGAGCAGTACTTC. Its translation is CASSESYSAYEQYF. V is TRBV10-2 and J is TRBJ2-7; no clear D gene. Trimming cost V 0 bases and J 2 bases, with 8 bases left between them. Per germline, CDR1 WSHSY and CDR2 SAAADI. The length of the CDR3 is 14 residues.

This clone was detected once. This chain connects TRBV7-2 to TRBJ2-5, with D unclear. V lost 5 bases to trimming and J lost 2 bases, with 3 bases between them. Germline assignment: CDR1 SGHTA and CDR2 FQGNSA. The CDR3 is made up of 11 amino acids. CDR3: CASSQQETQYF. CDR3 sequence (DNA): TGTGCCAGCAGCCAACAAGAGACCCAGTACTTC.

The genes are TRBV28 and TRBJ1-5; D is perhaps TRBD1 (5 bases). Trimming stripped 5 bases from V and 0 bases from J, with 11 bases between. CDR3 length: 15 amino acids. The germline V gene has CDR1 MDHEN and CDR2 SYDVKM. CDR3 sequence: CASSAGPGSNQPQHF. CDR3 nucleotides: TGTGCCAGCAGTGCAGGGCCGGGTAGCAATCAGCCCCAGCATTTT. The variable domain in full, completed from reference TRBV28 and TRBJ1-5, reads DVKVTQSSRYLVKRTGEKVFLECVQDMDHENMFWYRQDPGLGLRLIYFSYDVKMKEKGDIPEGYSVSREKKERFSLILESASTNQTSMYLCASSAGPGSNQPQHFGDGTRLSIL.